These 18 T cell receptor beta chains were sequenced from one sample in a study of response to subunit inactivated influenza vaccine. TCRdb analysed the RT-PCR reads with MiXCR anew, one entry per CDR3 protein. The table has 650,000 to 700,000 distinct CDR3 sequences, approximately 14% seen once; the top ten hold around a tenth. The source was PBMCs from blood, collected less than 13 days after vaccination. The receptors originated from a man between 50 and 59 years old who received an inactivated influenza vaccine.

The chain has TRBV24-1 and TRBJ2-1, with 13 bases aligning to TRBD2. V dropped 7 bases and J dropped 5; count of bases not matched to a gene: 7. Germline V CDR1 and CDR2: KGHDR, SFDVKD. This CDR3 is 16 amino acids long. The CDR3 here is CATSGLAGEVNNEQFF. In DNA form, the CDR3 reads TGTGCCACCAGCGGACTAGCGGGGGAAGTTAACAATGAGCAGTTCTTC.

This clonotype has a handful of counts. The CDR3, as DNA: TGTGCCAGCAGCTCGGGGCGAAACCAAGCTTTCTTT. Its translation is CASSSGRNQAFF. The chain employs TRBV7-9 and TRBJ1-1, with D maybe TRBD1 (5 bases). This CDR3 region has 12 residues. V lost 4 bases and J lost 9, with 12 bases in between. Germline V gives CDR1 SEHNR, CDR2 FQNEAQ (reference sequence).

Concerning this clonotype: No conserved phenylalanine or tryptophan ends this CDR3, so it is likely a read error. The V and J genes are TRBV29-1 and TRBJ2-3, with D uncertain. This CDR3 has 11 residues. CDR1 SQVTM and CDR2 ANQGSEA come from the germline V gene. Trimming stripped 1 base from V and 10 bases from J, with 9 bases between. The CDR3 region has the DNA TGCAGCGTTGAAGTCACATCGGCGCAGTATTCT. Translating it yields CSVEVTSAQYS.

The rearrangement links TRBV5-6 to TRBJ2-3; no definite D call. V was clipped by 1 base and J by 2 bases, with 8 bases between them. The CDR3 totals 14 residues. The germline gives CDR1 SGHDT, CDR2 YYEEEE. The CDR3 DNA is TGTGCCAGCAGCTTGTTTGTGGCCACAGATACGCAGTATTTT. Its translation: CASSLFVATDTQYF. Complete variable domain (other parts from reference TRBV5-6 and TRBJ2-3): DAGVTQSPTHLIKTRGQQVTLRCSPKSGHDTVSWYQQALGQGPQFIFQYYEEEERQRGNFPDRFSGHQFPNYSSELNVNALLLGDSALYLCASSLFVATDTQYFGPGTRLTVL.

J is TRBJ2-2 and V is TRBV15; D may be TRBD1 (6 bases). The V end was cut by 4 bases, the J end by 1 base, with 13 bases between. CDR3 size: 16 residues. CDR1 LNHNV and CDR2 YYDKDF come from the germline V gene (reference sequence). CDR3 sequence (DNA): TGTGCCACCAGCAACCGGGACACAAGGAACACCGGGGAGCTGTTTTTT. Its protein is CATSNRDTRNTGELFF.

In its sample, this clonotype was seen a few times. This sequence joins TRBV4-2 and TRBJ2-7, with TRBD2 matching 8 bases. Trimming took 0 bases from V and 3 from J; bases not matched to a gene: 7. Germline values: CDR1 LGHNA, CDR2 YNFKEQ. There are 16 residues in the CDR3. Here the CDR3 DNA reads TGTGCCAGCAGCCAAGAGGGACTAGTAGGGTTCTACGAGCAGTACTTC. Protein product: CASSQEGLVGFYEQYF.

V gene TRBV7-9 combines with J gene TRBJ2-2; TRBD1 agrees at 9 bases. CDR3 length: 14 amino acids. Germline loops: CDR1 SEHNR, CDR2 FQNEAQ (reference sequence). With V trimmed by 6 bases and J by 5 bases, 4 bases remained unmatched. The CDR3 DNA follows: TGTGCCAGCAGAACAGGGGGCGAGACCGGGGAGCTGTTTTTT. Amino acids: CASRTGGETGELFF.

This clonotype has more than one count but fewer than ten. The chain has TRBV6-5 and TRBJ1-1; maybe TRBD1 (5 bases). The CDR3 runs to 11 residues. Germline-derived CDR1 and CDR2 are MNHEY and SVGAGI. Trimming cost V 10 bases and J 6 bases, with 12 bases left between them. The CDR3 DNA follows: TGTGCCACCGGGGGTTTTCCTGAAGCTTTCTTT. Translation: CATGGFPEAFF.

This clonotype was detected a few times. The CDR3 DNA is TGTGCCAGCAGTCCGGGACAGGGAGACGAGCAGTACTTC. Translation: CASSPGQGDEQYF. The rearrangement joins TRBV6-6 to TRBJ2-7; 9 bases are shared with TRBD1. Germline CDR1 is MNHNY and CDR2 is SVGAGI (reference sequence). Trimming removed 5 bases from V and 5 bases from J; junction bases left unmatched: 4. The CDR3 runs to 13 residues.

In this sample, this clonotype turned up a few times. The CDR3 nucleotides read TGCGCCAGCAGCTTGGGGGCAACCCATAACTATGGCTACACCTTC. Encoded protein: CASSLGATHNYGYTF. The chain is built from TRBV5-1 and TRBJ1-2, with D unclear. CDR1 and CDR2 from the germline V gene are SGHRS and YFSETQ. This CDR3 spans 15 amino acids. V was shortened by 0 bases and J by 1 base, with 10 bases between the two germline ends.

The chain is built from TRBV11-2 and TRBJ2-1, with D perhaps matching TRBD1 or TRBD2 (5 bases each). The V end lost 5 bases, the J end lost 8 bases, and 16 bases lay between the germline ends. CDR1 and CDR2 (germline): SGHAT, FQNNGV. The CDR3 extends over 14 amino acids. This chain's CDR3 is CASSPGWENDEQFF. The CDR3 DNA reads TGTGCCAGCAGCCCAGGGTGGGAGAACGATGAGCAGTTCTTC.

The chain joins TRBV4-3 to TRBJ2-1; 14 bases match TRBD2. Looked up from germline, CDR1 is LGHNA and CDR2 is YSLEER. With V trimmed by 1 base and J by 8 bases, 4 bases remained unmatched. CDR3 length equals 16 residues. The DNA for the CDR3 is TGCGCCAGCAGCCAAGCGACTAGCGGGAGGGGGGATGAGCAGTTCTTC. Its protein is CASSQATSGRGDEQFF.

V is TRBV11-2 and J is TRBJ2-1; tentative D call: TRBD1 (5 bases). Per the germline V gene, CDR1 is SGHAT and CDR2 is FQNNGV. This CDR3 is built from 14 residues. Deletions cut 5 bases from V and 3 bases from J, with 11 bases between. CDR3 sequence reads: CASSPFRDYNEQFF. CDR3 DNA sequence: TGTGCCAGCAGCCCGTTCAGGGACTACAATGAGCAGTTCTTC. Full variable domain (rest looked up from reference TRBV11-2 and TRBJ2-1): EAGVAQSPRYKIIEKRQSVAFWCNPISGHATLYWYQQILGQGPKLLIQFQNNGVVDDSQLPKDRFSAERLKGVDSTLKIQPAKLEDSAVYLCASSPFRDYNEQFFGPGTRLTVL.

Ten or more counts support this clonotype. This chain uses TRBV7-2 with TRBJ2-2; no reliable D call. Germline CDR1 is SGHTA and CDR2 is FQGNSA. The CDR3 covers 13 residues. Trimming left V 2 bases short and J 5 bases short, with 6 bases between. This CDR3 reads CASSLSRTGELFF. The CDR3 DNA reads TGTGCCAGCAGCTTATCGAGGACCGGGGAGCTGTTTTTT.

This clonotype was seen only a few times. This chain links TRBV5-6 with TRBJ1-3; D is undetermined. The V gene lost 0 bases and the J gene lost 0 bases, with 13 bases spanning the gap. CDR1 is SGHDT, CDR2 YYEEEE, per germline. The CDR3 is 17 residues long. The CDR3 sequence is CASSLVGAGASGNTIYF. The CDR3 nucleotides are TGTGCCAGCAGCTTGGTCGGCGCGGGAGCCTCTGGAAACACCATATATTTT.

In its sample, this clonotype was seen a few times. CDR3 DNA: TGTGCCAGCACCTCGGACAGGGGGCCCTACGAGCAGTACTTC. Translating gives CASTSDRGPYEQYF. The chain is built from TRBV28 and TRBJ2-7; 11 bases match TRBD1. Germline CDR1 is MDHEN and CDR2 is SYDVKM. V shed 7 bases and J 2 bases; nucleotides not matched to a gene: 4. This CDR3 has 14 amino acids.

CDR3 region: CSASPRESFGYTF. For the CDR3, the DNA is TGCAGTGCTAGTCCCAGGGAGTCCTTTGGCTACACCTTC. This chain joins TRBV20-1 and TRBJ1-2, with D perhaps TRBD1 (5 bases). The germline CDR1 and CDR2 sequences are DFQATT and SNEGSKA (reference sequence). V was shortened by 3 bases and J by 7 bases, with 15 bases between the two germline ends. The CDR3 contains 13 residues.

This clonotype was detected many times. The chain links TRBV11-2 to TRBJ2-3; D remains unclear. The CDR3 sequence is 14 residues long. V was trimmed by 1 base and J by 2 bases, leaving 7 bases between them. Germline CDR1 reads SGHAT; CDR2 reads FQNNGV. The CDR3 loop is CASSLGRFTDTQYF. CDR3 sequence (DNA): TGTGCCAGCAGCTTAGGACGGTTCACAGATACGCAGTATTTT. The variable domain in full, with the rest retrieved from reference TRBV11-2 and TRBJ2-3, is EAGVAQSPRYKIIEKRQSVAFWCNPISGHATLYWYQQILGQGPKLLIQFQNNGVVDDSQLPKDRFSAERLKGVDSTLKIQPAKLEDSAVYLCASSLGRFTDTQYFGPGTRLTVL.